These 2 T cell receptor beta chains originate from one sample sequenced in a study of OX40 agonist ivuxolimab in advanced cancers. Library preparation employed the immunoSEQ multiplex PCR assay. This immuneACCESS table, as held by TCRdb, lists in-frame sequences with V and J called but not all clones. Of the missing ones, under half trace to an unresolved V gene in checked studies; the others have no known cause. Present in this sample are about 70,000 clones, approximately 78% of which were seen just once. The top ten clonotypes cover about 5% of the sample. The specimen comprised CD4+ or CD8+ T cells sorted from blood, sampled in a trial of the OX40 agonist ivuxolimab. The receptors shown here come from an adult with an advanced solid tumor such as melanoma, head and neck, liver or kidney cancer.

CDR3 region: CASSPRGSVSEQYF. As DNA, the CDR3 is TGTGCCAGCAGTCCACGTGGAAGTGTGTCCGAGCAGTACTTC. The chain links TRBV28 to TRBJ2-7; D is unresolved. Per the germline V gene, CDR1 is MDHEN and CDR2 is SYDVKM. V was cut by 5 bases and J by 6 bases, with 17 bases left in between. The CDR3 has 14 residues.

The chain is built from TRBV7-2 and TRBJ2-3; 8 bases match TRBD2. The CDR3 runs to 15 residues. The germline V gene has CDR1 SGHTA and CDR2 FQGNSA. J gave up 4 bases and V 1 base, and 4 bases lay outside the gene matches. CDR3 coding DNA: TGTGCCAGCAGCTTAGGGCGGGAGGTCGCAGATACGCAGTATTTT. It encodes CASSLGREVADTQYF.